The sequence of this TCR beta chain was determined in a study of blood T cell repertoires in COVID-19. Only in-frame clones appear in the TCRdb table, and some are missing; sequencing was by immunoSEQ multiplex PCR. The data show about 280,000 clones, approximately 85% seen once. The V gene lost 1 base and the J gene lost 3 bases, with 9 bases spanning the gap. This CDR3 contains 14 residues. CDR1 and CDR2 from the germline V gene are SNHLY and FYNNEI. The sequence derives from a man aged 18 to 35 with active or convalescent COVID-19. The sequenced sample was peripheral blood. The chain carries TRBV2 and TRBJ2-5; D is perhaps TRBD2 (5 bases). CDR3 in amino acids: CASSEGGMEETQYF. Written as DNA, the CDR3 is TGTGCCAGCAGTGAAGGAGGGATGGAAGAGACCCAGTACTTC.